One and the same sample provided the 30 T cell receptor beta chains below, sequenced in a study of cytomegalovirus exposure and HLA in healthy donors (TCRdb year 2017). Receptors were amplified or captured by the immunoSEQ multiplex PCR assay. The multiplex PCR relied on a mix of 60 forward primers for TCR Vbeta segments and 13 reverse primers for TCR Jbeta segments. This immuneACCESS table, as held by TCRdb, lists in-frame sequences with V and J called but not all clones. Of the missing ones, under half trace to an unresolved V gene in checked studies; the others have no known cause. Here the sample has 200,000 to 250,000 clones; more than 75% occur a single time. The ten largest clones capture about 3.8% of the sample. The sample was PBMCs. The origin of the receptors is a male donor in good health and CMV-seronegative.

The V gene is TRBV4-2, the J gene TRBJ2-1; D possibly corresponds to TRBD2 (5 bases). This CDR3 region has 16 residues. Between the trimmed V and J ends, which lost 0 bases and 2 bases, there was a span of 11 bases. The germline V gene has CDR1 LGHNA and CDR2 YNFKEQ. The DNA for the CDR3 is TGTGCCAGCAGCCAAGACTCGCGGGTTACCTACAATGAGCAGTTCTTC. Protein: CASSQDSRVTYNEQFF.

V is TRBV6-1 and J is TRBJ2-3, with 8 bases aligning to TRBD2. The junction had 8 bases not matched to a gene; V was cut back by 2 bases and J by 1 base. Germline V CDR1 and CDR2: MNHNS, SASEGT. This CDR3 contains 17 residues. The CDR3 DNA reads TGTGCCAGCAGTGAACGCCCCCTAGCGGGCGGCACAGATACGCAGTATTTT. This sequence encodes CASSERPLAGGTDTQYF.

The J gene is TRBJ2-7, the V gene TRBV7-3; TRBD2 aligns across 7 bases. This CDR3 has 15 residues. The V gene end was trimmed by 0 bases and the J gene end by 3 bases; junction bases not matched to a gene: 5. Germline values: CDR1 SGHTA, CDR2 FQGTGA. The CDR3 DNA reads TGTGCCAGCAGCTTAACGGGAGGGCGGCACTACGAGCAGTACTTC. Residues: CASSLTGGRHYEQYF.

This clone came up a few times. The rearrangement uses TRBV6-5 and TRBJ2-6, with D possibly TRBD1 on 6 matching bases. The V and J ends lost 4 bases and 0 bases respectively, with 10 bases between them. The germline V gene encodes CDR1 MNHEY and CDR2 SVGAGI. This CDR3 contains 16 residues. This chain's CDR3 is CASSWTASSGANVLTF. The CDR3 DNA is TGTGCCAGCAGTTGGACAGCAAGCTCTGGGGCCAACGTCCTGACTTTC.

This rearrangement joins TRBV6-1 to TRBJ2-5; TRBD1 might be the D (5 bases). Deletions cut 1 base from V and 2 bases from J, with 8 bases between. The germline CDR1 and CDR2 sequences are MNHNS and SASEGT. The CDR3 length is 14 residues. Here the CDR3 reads CASSEGQSQETQYF. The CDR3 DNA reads TGTGCCAGCAGTGAAGGACAGTCACAAGAGACCCAGTACTTC.

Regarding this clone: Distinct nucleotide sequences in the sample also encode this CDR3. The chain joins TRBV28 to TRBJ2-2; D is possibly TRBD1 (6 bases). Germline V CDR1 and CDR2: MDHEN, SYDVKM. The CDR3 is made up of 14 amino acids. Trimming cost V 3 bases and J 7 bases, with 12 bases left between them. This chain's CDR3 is CASSFSGAGGELFF. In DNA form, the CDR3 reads TGTGCCAGCAGTTTTTCAGGGGCCGGCGGGGAGCTGTTTTTT.

CDR3 sequence (DNA): TGTGCGGATACTAGCAGGGACTACAATGAGCAGTTCTTC. Protein: CADTSRDYNEQFF. V usage is TRBV7-2 and J usage is TRBJ2-1; D may be TRBD2 (6 bases). This CDR3 has 13 amino acids. CDR1 is SGHTA, CDR2 FQGNSA, per germline.

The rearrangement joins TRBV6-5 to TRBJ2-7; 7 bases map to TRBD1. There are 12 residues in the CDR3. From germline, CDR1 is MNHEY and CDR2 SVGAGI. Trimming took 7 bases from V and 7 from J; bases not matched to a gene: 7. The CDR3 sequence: CASMTGSREQYF. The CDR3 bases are TGTGCCAGCATGACAGGGTCGCGGGAGCAGTACTTC.

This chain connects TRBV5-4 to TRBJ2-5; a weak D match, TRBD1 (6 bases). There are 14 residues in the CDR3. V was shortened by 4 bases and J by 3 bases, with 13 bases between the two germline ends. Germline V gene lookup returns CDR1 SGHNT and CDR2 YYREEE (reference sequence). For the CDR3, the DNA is TGTGCCAGCAGCCCGGGACACAGAAAAGAGACCCAGTACTTC. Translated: CASSPGHRKETQYF.

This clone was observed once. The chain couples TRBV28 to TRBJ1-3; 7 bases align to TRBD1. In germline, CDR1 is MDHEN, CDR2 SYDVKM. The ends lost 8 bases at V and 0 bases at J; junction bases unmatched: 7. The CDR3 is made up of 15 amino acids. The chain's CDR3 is CASADDRDSGNTIYF. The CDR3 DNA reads TGTGCCAGCGCTGACGACAGGGACTCTGGAAACACCATATATTTT.

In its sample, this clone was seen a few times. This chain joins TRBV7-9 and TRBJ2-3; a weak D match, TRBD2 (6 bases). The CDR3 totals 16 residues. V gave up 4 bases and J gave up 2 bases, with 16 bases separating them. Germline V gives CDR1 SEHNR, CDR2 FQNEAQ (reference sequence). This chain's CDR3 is CASSSRSGGFTDTQYF. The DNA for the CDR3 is TGTGCCAGCAGCTCCCGTAGCGGAGGCTTCACAGATACGCAGTATTTT.

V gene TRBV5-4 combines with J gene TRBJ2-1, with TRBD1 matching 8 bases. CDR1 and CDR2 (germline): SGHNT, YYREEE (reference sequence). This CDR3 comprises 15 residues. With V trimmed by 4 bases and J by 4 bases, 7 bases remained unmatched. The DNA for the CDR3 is TGTGCCAGCAGCCTCCAGCAGGGGGCGTACAATGAGCAGTTCTTC. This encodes CASSLQQGAYNEQFF.

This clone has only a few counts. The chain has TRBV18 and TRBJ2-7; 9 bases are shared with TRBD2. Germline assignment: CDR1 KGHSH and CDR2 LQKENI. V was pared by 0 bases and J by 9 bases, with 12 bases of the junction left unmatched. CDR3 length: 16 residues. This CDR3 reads CASSPPEGLAGSWQYF. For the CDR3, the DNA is TGTGCCAGCTCACCACCGGAGGGGCTAGCGGGGTCCTGGCAGTACTTC.

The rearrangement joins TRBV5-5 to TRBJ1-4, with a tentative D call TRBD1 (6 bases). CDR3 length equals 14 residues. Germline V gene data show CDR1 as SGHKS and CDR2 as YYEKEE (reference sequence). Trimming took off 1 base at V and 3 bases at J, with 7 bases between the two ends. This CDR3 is CASSLTGPNEKLFF. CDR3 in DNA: TGTGCCAGCAGCTTGACAGGGCCTAATGAAAAACTGTTTTTT. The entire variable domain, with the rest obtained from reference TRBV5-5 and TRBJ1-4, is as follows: DAGVTQSPTHLIKTRGQQVTLRCSPISGHKSVSWYQQVLGQGPQFIFQYYEKEERGRGNFPDRFSARQFPNYSSELNVNALLLGDSALYLCASSLTGPNEKLFFGSGTQLSVL.

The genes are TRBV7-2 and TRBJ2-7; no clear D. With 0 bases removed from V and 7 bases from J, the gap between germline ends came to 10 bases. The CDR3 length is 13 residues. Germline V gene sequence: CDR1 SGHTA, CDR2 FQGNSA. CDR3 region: CASSLALSLEQYF. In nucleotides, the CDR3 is TGTGCCAGCAGCTTAGCTCTAAGTTTGGAGCAGTACTTC.

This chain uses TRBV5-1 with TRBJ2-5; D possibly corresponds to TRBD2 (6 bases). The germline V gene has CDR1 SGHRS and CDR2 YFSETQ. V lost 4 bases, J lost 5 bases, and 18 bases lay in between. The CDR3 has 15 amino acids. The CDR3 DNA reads TGCGCCAGCAGCCGAATTTCTGGGGCGGGGGAGACCCAGTACTTC. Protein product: CASSRISGAGETQYF.

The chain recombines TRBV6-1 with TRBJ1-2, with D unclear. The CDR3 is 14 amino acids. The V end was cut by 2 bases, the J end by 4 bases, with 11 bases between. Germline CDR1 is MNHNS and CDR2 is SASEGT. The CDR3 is CASSETPGFYGYTF. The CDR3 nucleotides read TGTGCCAGCAGTGAAACACCGGGTTTCTATGGCTACACCTTC.

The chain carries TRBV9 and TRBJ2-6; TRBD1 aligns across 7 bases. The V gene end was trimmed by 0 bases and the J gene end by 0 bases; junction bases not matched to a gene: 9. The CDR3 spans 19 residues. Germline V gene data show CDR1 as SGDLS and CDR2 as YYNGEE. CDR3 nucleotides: TGTGCCAGCAGCGTAGACCCTTGGACAGGATCCTCTGGGGCCAACGTCCTGACTTTC. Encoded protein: CASSVDPWTGSSGANVLTF.

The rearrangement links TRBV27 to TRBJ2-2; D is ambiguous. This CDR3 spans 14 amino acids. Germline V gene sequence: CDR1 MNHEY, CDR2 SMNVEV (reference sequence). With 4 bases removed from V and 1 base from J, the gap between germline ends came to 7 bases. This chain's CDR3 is CASSWAENTGELFF. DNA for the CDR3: TGTGCCAGCAGTTGGGCAGAGAACACCGGGGAGCTGTTTTTT.

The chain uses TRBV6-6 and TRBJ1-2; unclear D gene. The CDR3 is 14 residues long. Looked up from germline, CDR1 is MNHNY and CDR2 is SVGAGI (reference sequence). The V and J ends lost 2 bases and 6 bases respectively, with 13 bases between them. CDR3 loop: CASSYPHEYHGYTF. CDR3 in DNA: TGTGCCAGCAGTTACCCCCACGAGTACCATGGCTACACCTTC.

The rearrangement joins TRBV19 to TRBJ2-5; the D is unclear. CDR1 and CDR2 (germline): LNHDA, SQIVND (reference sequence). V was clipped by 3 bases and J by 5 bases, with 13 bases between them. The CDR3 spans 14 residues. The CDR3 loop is CASSMLLNLETQYF. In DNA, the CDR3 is TGTGCCAGTAGTATGTTACTTAATTTGGAGACCCAGTACTTC.

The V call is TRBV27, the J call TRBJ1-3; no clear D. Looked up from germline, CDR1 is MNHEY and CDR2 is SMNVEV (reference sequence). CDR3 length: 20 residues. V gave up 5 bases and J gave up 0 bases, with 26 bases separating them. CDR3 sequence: CASSPRRNLLLQSSGNTIYF. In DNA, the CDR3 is TGTGCCAGCAGTCCTCGTCGAAACCTCCTTTTACAAAGCTCTGGAAACACCATATATTTT.

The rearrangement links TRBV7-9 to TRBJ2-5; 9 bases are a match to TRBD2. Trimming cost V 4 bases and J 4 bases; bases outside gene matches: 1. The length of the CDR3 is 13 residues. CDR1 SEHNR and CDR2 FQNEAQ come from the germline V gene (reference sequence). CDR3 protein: CASSYSGRETQYF. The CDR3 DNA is TGTGCCAGCAGCTATAGCGGGAGAGAGACCCAGTACTTC.

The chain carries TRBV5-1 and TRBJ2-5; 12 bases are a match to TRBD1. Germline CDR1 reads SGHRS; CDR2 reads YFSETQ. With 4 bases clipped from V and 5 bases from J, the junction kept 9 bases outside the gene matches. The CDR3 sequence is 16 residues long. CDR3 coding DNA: TGCGCCAGCAGCCCGGGGACAGGGGGCTGGATGGAGACCCAGTACTTC. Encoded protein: CASSPGTGGWMETQYF.

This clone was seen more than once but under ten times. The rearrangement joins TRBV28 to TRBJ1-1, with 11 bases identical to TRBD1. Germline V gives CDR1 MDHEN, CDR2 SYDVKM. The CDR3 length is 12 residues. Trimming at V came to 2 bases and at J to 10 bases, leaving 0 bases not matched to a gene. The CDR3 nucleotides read TGTGCCAGCAGTTTAGGGACAGGGGGAGCTTTCTTT. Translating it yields CASSLGTGGAFF.

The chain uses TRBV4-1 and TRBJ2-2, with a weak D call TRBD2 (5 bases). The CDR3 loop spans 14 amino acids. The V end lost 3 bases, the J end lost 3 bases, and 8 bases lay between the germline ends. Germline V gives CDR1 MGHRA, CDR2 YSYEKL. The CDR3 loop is CASSQRADTGELFF. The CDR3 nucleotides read TGCGCCAGCAGCCAGCGGGCCGACACCGGGGAGCTGTTTTTT.

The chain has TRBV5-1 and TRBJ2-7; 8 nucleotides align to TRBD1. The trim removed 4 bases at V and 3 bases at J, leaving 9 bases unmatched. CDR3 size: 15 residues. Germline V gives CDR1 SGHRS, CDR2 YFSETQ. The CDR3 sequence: CASSPDRTGFYEQYF. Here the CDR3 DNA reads TGCGCCAGCAGCCCAGATAGGACAGGGTTCTACGAGCAGTACTTC.

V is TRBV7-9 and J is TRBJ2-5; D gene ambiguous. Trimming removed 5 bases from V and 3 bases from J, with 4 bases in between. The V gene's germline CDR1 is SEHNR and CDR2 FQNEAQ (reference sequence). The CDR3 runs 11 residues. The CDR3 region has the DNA TGTGCCAGCAGCCCCAAAGAGACCCAGTACTTC. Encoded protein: CASSPKETQYF. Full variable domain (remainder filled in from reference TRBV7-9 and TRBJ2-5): DTGVSQNPRHKITKRGQNVTFRCDPISEHNRLYWYRQTLGQGPEFLTYFQNEAQLEKSRLLSDRFSAERPKGSFSTLEIQRTEQGDSAMYLCASSPKETQYFGPGTRLLVL.

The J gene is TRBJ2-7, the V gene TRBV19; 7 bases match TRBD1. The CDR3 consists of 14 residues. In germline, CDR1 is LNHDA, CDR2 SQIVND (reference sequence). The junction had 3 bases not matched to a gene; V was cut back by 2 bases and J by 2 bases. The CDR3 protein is CASSITGTAYEQYF. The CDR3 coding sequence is TGTGCCAGTAGTATAACCGGGACAGCCTACGAGCAGTACTTC.

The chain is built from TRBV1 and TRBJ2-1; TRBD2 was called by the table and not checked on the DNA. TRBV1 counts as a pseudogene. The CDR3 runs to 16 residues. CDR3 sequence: CTSRDKGLVSYNEQFF. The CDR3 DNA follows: TGCACCAGCAGGGACAAGGGACTCGTAAGTTACAATGAGCAGTTCTTC.